The 25 T cell receptor beta chains in this list originate from one sample, sequenced in a study of cytomegalovirus exposure and HLA in healthy donors. PCR used 60 Vbeta primers and 13 Jbeta primers. Method: immunoSEQ multiplex PCR; TCRdb's copy keeps in-frame clones and lacks some. The sample yields 90,000 to 100,000 clones, 60% to 80% seen once. The sequenced sample was PBMCs. The source is a woman aged 55-69 years in good health and CMV-seropositive.

The rearrangement uses TRBV4-2 and TRBJ2-7; D possibly corresponds to TRBD1 (6 bases). Germline values: CDR1 LGHNA, CDR2 YNFKEQ. This CDR3 region has 16 residues. The V gene lost 3 bases and the J gene lost 2 bases, with 17 bases spanning the gap. Here the CDR3 reads CASSQEQFGQPYEQYF. For the CDR3, the DNA is TGTGCCAGCAGCCAGGAACAGTTCGGACAGCCCTACGAGCAGTACTTC.

The chain joins TRBV13 to TRBJ2-4, with 8 bases identical to TRBD2. Germline V gene sequence: CDR1 PRHDT, CDR2 FYEKMQ (reference sequence). The CDR3 totals 13 residues. V was clipped by 5 bases and J by 8 bases; unmatched bases: 5. The CDR3, as DNA: TGTGCCAGCAGCACGTGGACTAGCCACATTCAGTACTTC. Translating gives CASSTWTSHIQYF. Full variable domain (remainder filled in from reference TRBV13 and TRBJ2-4): AAGVIQSPRHLIKEKRETATLKCYPIPRHDTVYWYQQGPGQDPQFLISFYEKMQSDKGSIPDRFSAQQFSDYHSELNMSSLELGDSALYFCASSTWTSHIQYFGAGTRLSVL.

This clone was counted once. This chain joins TRBV27 and TRBJ2-3; D is undetermined. V dropped 3 bases and J dropped 1 base, with 2 bases sitting between them. Germline V lookup: CDR1 MNHEY, CDR2 SMNVEV (reference sequence). The CDR3 has 12 residues. The CDR3 is CASSFCTDTQYF. The CDR3 nucleotides read TGTGCCAGCAGTTTCTGCACAGATACGCAGTATTTT.

The chain combines TRBV19 with TRBJ1-2; unclear D gene. Per the germline V gene, CDR1 is LNHDA and CDR2 is SQIVND (reference sequence). CDR3 length: 13 amino acids. Trimming removed 7 bases at V and 3 bases at J, with 12 bases between. The CDR3 DNA reads as TGTGCCAGTAATGGGCCGTTGGACTATGGCTACACCTTC. Translating gives CASNGPLDYGYTF.

The V and J genes are TRBV19 and TRBJ1-2, with 12 nucleotides matching TRBD1. The CDR3 length is 16 residues. Germline V gene data show CDR1 as LNHDA and CDR2 as SQIVND (reference sequence). V lost 1 base, J lost 6 bases, and 6 bases stayed unmatched. CDR3 region: CASSIVGTGGLNGYTF. The CDR3 DNA sequence: TGTGCCAGTAGTATAGTTGGGACAGGGGGCTTGAATGGCTACACCTTC.

The chain couples TRBV7-9 to TRBJ1-4; D is possibly TRBD1 (6 bases). V was trimmed by 5 bases and J by 0 bases, leaving 10 bases between them. The CDR3 has 15 residues. Germline V CDR1 and CDR2: SEHNR, FQNEAQ (reference sequence). CDR3 sequence: CASSARGATNEKLFF. Here the CDR3 DNA reads TGTGCCAGCAGCGCCAGGGGTGCAACTAATGAAAAACTGTTTTTT.

This chain connects TRBV19 to TRBJ2-3; 7 bases map to TRBD2. V trimming: 5 bases; J trimming: 4 bases; junction bases outside the gene matches: 6. Per germline, CDR1 LNHDA and CDR2 SQIVND (reference sequence). This CDR3 has 14 amino acids. The CDR3 here is CASSPGGGPDTQYF. The DNA of the CDR3 is TGTGCCAGTAGTCCGGGAGGAGGGCCAGATACGCAGTATTTT.

This clone was counted between two and nine times. V and J are TRBV5-1 and TRBJ2-7; D is ambiguous. V was cut by 1 base and J by 0 bases, with 5 bases left in between. The CDR3 contains 13 residues. The germline V gene encodes CDR1 SGHRS and CDR2 YFSETQ. Written as DNA, the CDR3 is TGCGCCAGCAGCTTGTGGGCCTCCTACGAGCAGTACTTC. This codes for CASSLWASYEQYF. The full variable domain, rest sourced from reference TRBV5-1 and TRBJ2-7, is KAGVTQTPRYLIKTRGQQVTLSCSPISGHRSVSWYQQTPGQGLQFLFEYFSETQRNKGNFPGRFSGRQFSNSRSEMNVSTLELGDSALYLCASSLWASYEQYFGPGTRLTVT.

This chain uses TRBV30 with TRBJ2-3, with D possibly being TRBD2 (5 bases). V lost 5 bases to trimming and J lost 6 bases, with 12 bases between them. Germline assignment: CDR1 GTSNPN and CDR2 SVGIG (reference sequence). This CDR3 has 12 residues. CDR3 in DNA: TGTGCCTGGTCTCGGACTGGGGATACGCAGTATTTT. Translation: CAWSRTGDTQYF.

The rearrangement links TRBV7-2 to TRBJ2-7; maybe TRBD2 (6 bases). This CDR3 comprises 15 residues. The V gene's germline CDR1 is SGHTA and CDR2 FQGNSA. V was clipped by 2 bases and J by 3 bases, with 14 bases between them. CDR3 loop: CASSLTPSANYEQYF. In DNA form, the CDR3 reads TGTGCCAGCAGCTTAACACCTAGCGCAAACTACGAGCAGTACTTC.

The rearrangement links TRBV6-1 to TRBJ1-1; tentatively, D is TRBD1 (6 bases). V lost 2 bases to trimming and J lost 6 bases, with 13 bases between them. Looked up from germline, CDR1 is MNHNS and CDR2 is SASEGT. The CDR3 length is 14 residues. CDR3 loop: CASSELGGGSEAFF. The CDR3 nucleotides are TGTGCCAGCAGTGAATTAGGGGGGGGCTCTGAAGCTTTCTTT.

This clone has only one observation. The rearrangement uses TRBV5-4 and TRBJ2-7, with TRBD2 matching over 9 bases. The CDR3 spans 14 residues. The V and J ends lost 3 bases and 6 bases, in that order; junction bases with no gene match: 7. Germline lookup yields CDR1 SGHNT and CDR2 YYREEE (reference sequence). CDR3 nucleotides: TGTGCCAGCAGCTCCACTAGCGGGTTAGGCGAGCAGTACTTC. It translates to CASSSTSGLGEQYF.

The chain combines TRBV19 with TRBJ1-5; D might be TRBD1 (6 bases). This CDR3 contains 13 residues. CDR1 and CDR2 from the germline V gene are LNHDA and SQIVND (reference sequence). V was shortened by 8 bases and J by 7 bases, with 15 bases between the two germline ends. The CDR3 here is CASGGGGEQPQHF. The CDR3 bases are TGTGCCAGTGGGGGAGGGGGAGAGCAGCCCCAGCATTTT.

This clone showed up just once. The V call is TRBV10-1, the J call TRBJ2-1, with TRBD2 matching over 8 bases. Germline CDR1 reads WNHNN; CDR2 reads SYGVQD (reference sequence). There are 14 residues in the CDR3. V trimming: 2 bases; J trimming: 8 bases; junction bases outside the gene matches: 5. CDR3 nucleotide sequence: TGCGCCAGCAGTGAGCGGACTAGCAGGCATGAGCAGTTCTTC. Protein sequence: CASSERTSRHEQFF.

Here the CDR3 DNA reads TGTGCCAGCAGCCCCCGTATAGCGGGAGGCTACGAGCAGTACTTC. The encoded protein is CASSPRIAGGYEQYF. The chain has TRBV7-2 and TRBJ2-7, with 10 positions matching TRBD2. The ends lost 5 bases at V and 3 bases at J; junction bases unmatched: 7. The CDR3 extends over 15 amino acids. Germline loops: CDR1 SGHTA, CDR2 FQGNSA.

The V gene is TRBV9, the J gene TRBJ2-3, with D tentatively TRBD2 (6 bases). CDR3 size: 15 residues. Germline values: CDR1 SGDLS, CDR2 YYNGEE. The V end lost 3 bases, the J end lost 1 base, and 12 bases lay between the germline ends. The CDR3: CASSAQVAGTDTQYF. CDR3 in DNA: TGTGCCAGCAGCGCCCAGGTAGCGGGCACAGATACGCAGTATTTT.

This chain uses TRBV19 with TRBJ1-2; 7 nucleotides match TRBD1. Trimming cost V 4 bases and J 0 bases; bases outside gene matches: 5. Per germline, CDR1 LNHDA and CDR2 SQIVND (reference sequence). This CDR3 comprises 15 residues. CDR3 residues: CASSRGQPANYGYTF. CDR3 in DNA: TGTGCCAGTAGTAGGGGACAGCCGGCTAACTATGGCTACACCTTC.

The chain combines TRBV7-9 with TRBJ2-7; 7 nucleotides agree with TRBD2. This CDR3 is built from 15 residues. The germline gives CDR1 SEHNR, CDR2 FQNEAQ (reference sequence). Trimming cost V 8 bases and J 3 bases; bases outside gene matches: 13. The CDR3 bases are TGTGCCAGCGGTCCGGGAGGCACCTTCTACTACGAGCAGTACTTC. As protein: CASGPGGTFYYEQYF. The variable domain in full, with the rest retrieved from reference TRBV7-9 and TRBJ2-7, is DTGVSQNPRHKITKRGQNVTFRCDPISEHNRLYWYRQTLGQGPEFLTYFQNEAQLEKSRLLSDRFSAERPKGSFSTLEIQRTEQGDSAMYLCASGPGGTFYYEQYFGPGTRLTVT.

V usage is TRBV7-9 and J usage is TRBJ1-5; 7 bases map to TRBD1. Germline CDR1 is SEHNR and CDR2 is FQNEAQ (reference sequence). With V trimmed by 5 bases and J by 0 bases, 4 bases remained unmatched. The CDR3 sequence is 15 residues long. The CDR3 coding sequence is TGTGCCAGCAGCACGACAGGGAATAGCAATCAGCCCCAGCATTTT. Translating gives CASSTTGNSNQPQHF.

The genes are TRBV7-9 and TRBJ1-2, with unresolved D. Trimming stripped 5 bases from V and 0 bases from J, with 7 bases between. The CDR3 runs 13 residues. From germline, CDR1 is SEHNR and CDR2 FQNEAQ (reference sequence). The CDR3 DNA is TGTGCCAGCAGCGGTGCAGCTAACTATGGCTACACCTTC. Amino acid sequence: CASSGAANYGYTF.

This chain connects TRBV9 to TRBJ2-1; 12 positions match TRBD2. This CDR3 region has 18 residues. The V and J ends lost 3 bases and 1 base, in that order; junction bases with no gene match: 8. From germline, CDR1 is SGDLS and CDR2 YYNGEE. In nucleotides, the CDR3 is TGTGCCAGCAGCGGAGCATTACTAGCGGGAGGATCCTACAATGAGCAGTTCTTC. Translated: CASSGALLAGGSYNEQFF. Variable domain in full (rest from reference TRBV9 and TRBJ2-1): DSGVTQTPKHLITATGQRVTLRCSPRSGDLSVYWYQQSLDQGLQFLIQYYNGEERAKGNILERFSAQQFPDLHSELNLSSLELGDSALYFCASSGALLAGGSYNEQFFGPGTRLTVL.

This rearrangement joins TRBV5-1 to TRBJ2-7, with 7 bases aligning to TRBD1. The germline V gene has CDR1 SGHRS and CDR2 YFSETQ. The V gene end was trimmed by 5 bases and the J gene end by 5 bases; junction bases not matched to a gene: 13. The CDR3 runs 15 residues. The DNA for the CDR3 is TGCGCCAGCAGAACCTCGACAGGGTATGGGCACGAGCAGTACTTC. As protein: CASRTSTGYGHEQYF. The entire variable domain, with the rest obtained from reference TRBV5-1 and TRBJ2-7, is as follows: KAGVTQTPRYLIKTRGQQVTLSCSPISGHRSVSWYQQTPGQGLQFLFEYFSETQRNKGNFPGRFSGRQFSNSRSEMNVSTLELGDSALYLCASRTSTGYGHEQYFGPGTRLTVT.

V and J are TRBV28 and TRBJ1-1; no firm D call. From germline, CDR1 is MDHEN and CDR2 SYDVKM. V was cut by 3 bases and J by 4 bases, with 12 bases left in between. This CDR3 spans 14 amino acids. This chain's CDR3 is CASSFWVGSTEAFF. In DNA form, the CDR3 reads TGTGCCAGCAGTTTTTGGGTAGGGAGCACTGAAGCTTTCTTT.

V and J are TRBV9 and TRBJ2-2; 8 nucleotides align to TRBD2. CDR1 is SGDLS and CDR2 is YYNGEE in the germline V gene. This CDR3 has 16 residues. With 2 bases clipped from V and 3 bases from J, the junction kept 6 bases outside the gene matches. The CDR3 DNA sequence: TGTGCCAGCAGCGTTGGCTCGGGAGGGGACACCGGGGAGCTGTTTTTT. Translation: CASSVGSGGDTGELFF.

CDR3 protein: CASSLGGARGQETQYF. DNA of the CDR3: TGTGCCAGCAGTTTAGGGGGGGCGCGAGGCCAAGAGACCCAGTACTTC. The chain couples TRBV28 to TRBJ2-5; possibly TRBD2 for D (7 bases). The germline gives CDR1 MDHEN, CDR2 SYDVKM. The CDR3 sequence is 16 residues long. Trimming took off 2 bases at V and 1 base at J, with 14 bases between the two ends.